This entry is about one T cell receptor beta chain. This sample stems from a study of control samples from healthy donors and cancer patients. V dropped 3 bases and J dropped 5; count of bases not matched to a gene: 2. CDR1 and CDR2 (germline): DFQATT, SNEGSKA (reference sequence). The CDR3 sequence is 13 residues long. Profiled with immunoSEQ multiplex PCR; TCRdb holds only in-frame clones, not every one. The sample has 150,000 to 200,000 clones, roughly 91% seen once. This TCR was sampled from a young woman in good health. This chain joins TRBV20-1 and TRBJ1-5, with TRBD1 matching 9 bases. The material sequenced was blood. CDR3 coding DNA: TGCAGTGCTAGTCGGGACAGGGATCAGCCCCAGCATTTT. Translated: CSASRDRDQPQHF.